This T cell receptor beta chain originates from a study of blood T cell repertoires in COVID-19. Study-wide background: Samples came from the United States, Italy and Spain, spanning acute and convalescent COVID-19. From T cells, B-cell-depleted T cells, or PBMCs came the material, which was cDNA or gDNA.

In the original analysis: Reference gene primer amplification gave nucleated cell count estimates. Some clones are missing from TCRdb's copy, which holds only in-frame ones; the method was immunoSEQ multiplex PCR. V, J and clone size are taken as reported in that table, and D and trimming were inferred from the DNA itself. This sample has approximately 200,000 clones, with 80% to 90% found just once. The CDR3 runs to 17 residues. V gave up 1 base and J gave up 4 bases; unmatched junction bases: 9. Germline loops: CDR1 SGHDN, CDR2 FVKESK. Sequenced: peripheral blood. The rearrangement joins TRBV14 to TRBJ1-2, with 10 bases aligning to TRBD1. This TCR was sampled from a woman aged 60 to 75 who had recovered from COVID-19. CDR3 loop: CASSQGGQGPLSYGYTF. The CDR3 coding sequence is TGTGCCAGCAGCCAAGGGGGACAGGGGCCTCTTTCCTATGGCTACACCTTC.